The source of this T cell receptor (beta chain) is a study of T cells after yellow fever vaccination. This CDR3 is 14 amino acids long. Per germline, CDR1 MGHDK and CDR2 SYGVNS. V lost 2 bases and J lost 3, with 8 bases in between. One entry per CDR3 protein results from TCRdb running MiXCR on the 5' RACE reads. The table includes 300,000 to 400,000 distinct CDR3 sequences, under 15% detected once. The TCR originated in a man aged 18 to 30 who received the YFV17D yellow fever vaccine. V gene TRBV25-1 combines with J gene TRBJ1-5, with D possibly being TRBD1 (6 bases). The specimen was CD4+ T cells sorted from PBMCs, collected 15 days after the yellow fever booster vaccination. CDR3 sequence reads: CASSEQGNNQPQHF. The CDR3 nucleotides are TGTGCCAGCAGTGAACAGGGGAACAATCAGCCCCAGCATTTT.